One sample yielded the 16 T cell receptor beta chains listed below, sequenced in a study of T cell repertoires in cytomegalovirus infection. TCRdb re-called the reads through MiXCR, storing one row per CDR3 protein. The repertoire holds hundreds of thousands of distinct CDR3 sequences, with around 31% as singletons. These receptors' antigens are unknown. This material consisted of cultured PBMCs, taken from culture after CMV antigen stimulation. Source of these receptors: a human donor in good health (CMV status not recorded). Some clones in this sample may be carry-over from other donors' samples.

The gene calls are TRBV7-6 and TRBJ1-1, with 7 bases matching TRBD1. The trim removed 1 base at V and 8 bases at J, leaving 4 bases unmatched. The germline V gene has CDR1 SGHVS and CDR2 FNYEAQ. CDR3 size: 13 residues. CDR3 DNA sequence: TGTGCCAGCAGCTTAGATGGCAGGGGGGAAGCTTTCTTT. Translating it yields CASSLDGRGEAFF. Supplemented by reference TRBV7-6 and TRBJ1-1, the full variable domain reads GAGVSQSPRYKVTKRGQDVALRCDPISGHVSLYWYRQALGQGPEFLTYFNYEAQQDKSGLPNDRFSAERPEGSISTLTIQRTEQRDSAMYRCASSLDGRGEAFFGQGTRLTVV.

The chain employs TRBV6-1 and TRBJ2-7; 10 nucleotides line up with TRBD2. Per germline, CDR1 MNHNS and CDR2 SASEGT. The CDR3 sequence is 15 residues long. Trimming at V came to 5 bases and at J to 4 bases, leaving 8 bases not matched to a gene. As DNA, the CDR3 is TGTGCCAGCAGTAATCTAGCGGGAGCCGGATACGAGCAGTACTTC. Encoded protein: CASSNLAGAGYEQYF.

This sequence joins TRBV29-1 and TRBJ2-7; TRBD2 matches 7 bases. Trimming removed 7 bases from V and 5 bases from J; junction bases left unmatched: 8. The germline gives CDR1 SQVTM, CDR2 ANQGSEA. The CDR3 has 12 amino acids. For the CDR3, the DNA is TGCAGCGGGTGGACTAGTCCAAACGAGCAGTACTTC. This gives the protein CSGWTSPNEQYF.

This clonotype has just one count. The J gene is TRBJ1-6, the V gene TRBV9; TRBD1 aligns across 8 bases. The junction had 3 bases not matched to a gene; V was cut back by 3 bases and J by 10 bases. The CDR3 is 13 residues long. Germline V gives CDR1 SGDLS, CDR2 YYNGEE. The chain's CDR3 is CASSEDRVSPLHF. The DNA of the CDR3 is TGTGCCAGCAGCGAGGACAGGGTGTCACCCCTCCACTTT.

This clonotype was seen at least ten times. The rearrangement uses TRBV12-3 or TRBV12-4 and TRBJ1-3; no clear D. This CDR3 is built from 13 residues. The V end lost 5 bases, the J end lost 4 bases, and 9 bases lay between the germline ends. CDR3 DNA: TGTGCCAGCAGTGTAGGCTGGGGAAACACCATATATTTT. Amino acids: CASSVGWGNTIYF.

This clonotype was seen a handful of times. The V call is TRBV5-5, the J call TRBJ2-3; D is undetermined. Germline V gene sequence: CDR1 SGHKS, CDR2 YYEKEE (reference sequence). Trimming took off 0 bases at V and 4 bases at J, with 12 bases between the two ends. The CDR3 has 15 amino acids. The CDR3 coding sequence is TGTGCCAGCAGCTTGGAACAGTACGGCGCAGATACGCAGTATTTT. Residues: CASSLEQYGADTQYF.

The V call is TRBV5-5, the J call TRBJ1-5; D uncertain. V was trimmed by 4 bases and J by 4 bases, leaving 15 bases between them. The CDR3 runs to 15 residues. The germline V gene has CDR1 SGHKS and CDR2 YYEKEE (reference sequence). CDR3 DNA sequence: TGTGCCAGCAGCCAAGCGGACGGGAGAAATCAGCCCCAGCATTTT. This codes for CASSQADGRNQPQHF.

In its sample, this clonotype was seen a few times. V is TRBV11-2 and J is TRBJ2-1, with D tentatively TRBD1 (6 bases). There are 14 residues in the CDR3. V gave up 5 bases and J gave up 7 bases, with 15 bases separating them. CDR1 is SGHAT, CDR2 FQNNGV, per germline. The CDR3 protein is CASSPWGLMNEQFF. The CDR3 region has the DNA TGTGCCAGCAGCCCATGGGGGCTGATGAATGAGCAGTTCTTC.

A remark on this clonotype: A junction boundary mismatches the germline segment, possibly from a read error. The rearrangement links TRBV7-6 to TRBJ2-1; TRBD2 matches 11 bases. CDR1 is SGHVS and CDR2 is FNYEAQ in the germline V gene. The CDR3 covers 19 residues. The CDR3 loop reads CTSSAGRGLAGGSYNEQFF. CDR3 sequence (DNA): TGTACCAGCAGCGCCGGTCGGGGGCTAGCGGGAGGCTCCTACAATGAGCAGTTCTTC.

V usage is TRBV28 and J usage is TRBJ1-5; D not certain. Trimming shortened V by 6 bases and J by 4 bases, and 13 bases separated the two germline ends. CDR3 size: 14 residues. Germline V lookup: CDR1 MDHEN, CDR2 SYDVKM. The CDR3 reads CASSRFETNQPQHF. CDR3 nucleotides: TGTGCCAGCAGCCGATTCGAGACTAATCAGCCCCAGCATTTT.

Only a few counts were recorded for this clonotype. The chain recombines TRBV7-2 with TRBJ2-3; TRBD2 matches at 14 bases. Trimming took 3 bases from V and 1 from J; bases not matched to a gene: 3. CDR1 is SGHTA, CDR2 FQGNSA, per germline. The CDR3 is 17 amino acids. Here the CDR3 DNA reads TGTGCCAGCAGCTTGGGGACTAGCGGGAGCGGCACAGATACGCAGTATTTT. Its protein is CASSLGTSGSGTDTQYF.

This clonotype appeared a few times. CDR3 protein: CASSLSLGSYEQYF. CDR3 coding DNA: TGTGCCAGCAGTTTATCGTTAGGTTCCTACGAGCAGTACTTC. The chain uses TRBV27 and TRBJ2-7, with D uncertain. The CDR3 length is 14 residues. V was pared by 0 bases and J by 1 base, with 7 bases between. Germline V CDR1 and CDR2: MNHEY, SMNVEV (reference sequence).

CDR3 nucleotides: TGTGCCAGCAGTCCCGGGACTAATGTCCGACAAGAGACCCAGTACTTC. Its protein is CASSPGTNVRQETQYF. The chain is built from TRBV27 and TRBJ2-5; 7 bases are a match to TRBD2. Germline-derived CDR1 and CDR2 are MNHEY and SMNVEV (reference sequence). J was trimmed by 2 bases and V by 5 bases; bases with no gene match: 11. The CDR3 contains 16 residues.

V and J are TRBV7-8 and TRBJ2-7; the D is unclear. CDR3 length: 12 residues. Per germline, CDR1 SGHVS and CDR2 FQNEAQ. Trimming removed 8 bases at V and 1 base at J, with 9 bases between. In DNA form, the CDR3 reads TGTGCCAGCCTCGATCGGTCCTACGAGCAGTACTTC. It codes for CASLDRSYEQYF.

The CDR3, as DNA: TGTGCCAGCAGCTCGACGGAATGGGGGGCATACGAGCAGTACTTC. This codes for CASSSTEWGAYEQYF. The chain recombines TRBV5-4 with TRBJ2-7; D is perhaps TRBD1 or TRBD2 (6 bases each). The CDR3 length is 15 residues. The V and J ends lost 3 bases and 4 bases respectively, with 17 bases between them. Looked up from germline, CDR1 is SGHNT and CDR2 is YYREEE (reference sequence).

The chain has TRBV24-1 and TRBJ2-2, with a weak D call TRBD1 (6 bases). The V gene lost 9 bases and the J gene lost 5 bases, with 15 bases spanning the gap. The CDR3 extends over 14 amino acids. The germline gives CDR1 KGHDR, CDR2 SFDVKD. CDR3 coding DNA: TGTGCCACCTCCGGGACACTCGGAACCGGGGAGCTGTTTTTT. Encoded protein: CATSGTLGTGELFF.